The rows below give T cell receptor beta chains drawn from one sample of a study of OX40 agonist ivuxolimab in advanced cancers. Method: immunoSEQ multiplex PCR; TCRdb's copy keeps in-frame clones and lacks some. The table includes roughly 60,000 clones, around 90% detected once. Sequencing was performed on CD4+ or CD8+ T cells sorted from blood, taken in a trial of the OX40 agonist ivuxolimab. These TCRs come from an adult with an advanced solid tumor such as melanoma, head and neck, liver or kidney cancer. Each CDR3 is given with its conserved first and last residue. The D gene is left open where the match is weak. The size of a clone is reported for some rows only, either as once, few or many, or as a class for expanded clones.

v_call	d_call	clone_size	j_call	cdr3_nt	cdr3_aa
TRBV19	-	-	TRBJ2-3	TGTGCCAGTAGAATGGAGGTGGCAGATACGCAGTATTTT	CASRMEVADTQYF
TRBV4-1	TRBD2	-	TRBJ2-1	TGCGCCAGCAGCCACCCGGGACTAGCGTACAATGAGCAGTTCTTC	CASSHPGLAYNEQFF
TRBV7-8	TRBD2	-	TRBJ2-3	TGTGCCAGCAGCTTTGTTGGGGGACTAGGGCCGAGTAGCACAGATACGCAGTATTTT	CASSFVGGLGPSSTDTQYF
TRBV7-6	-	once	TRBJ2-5	TGTGCCAGCAGCTTAGAATGGGCTAGGGGCGAGACCCAGTACTTC	CASSLEWARGETQYF
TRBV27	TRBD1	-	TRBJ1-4	TGTGCCAGCAGTCTCAGACAGGGGAATGAAAAACTGTTTTTT	CASSLRQGNEKLFF
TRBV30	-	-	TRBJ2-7	TGTGCCTTCTGCGGATACGGATCCTACGAGCAGTACTTC	CAFCGYGSYEQYF
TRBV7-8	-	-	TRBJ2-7	TGTGCCAGCAGCTTAGTATTTCCGTCTGACGAGCAGTACTTC	CASSLVFPSDEQYF
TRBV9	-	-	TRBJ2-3	TGTGCCAGCAGCGTAGGGGGGACGATGGATACGCAGTATTTT	CASSVGGTMDTQYF
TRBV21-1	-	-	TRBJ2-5	TGTGCCAGCAGCGACCAAGAGACCCAGTACTTC	CASSDQETQYF
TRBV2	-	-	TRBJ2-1	TGTGCCAGCAGTTATTCTAAGGGGGCCTACAATGAGCAGTTCTTC	CASSYSKGAYNEQFF
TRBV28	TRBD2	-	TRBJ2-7	TGTGCCAGCAGCTTCAGCCCATCCGGACTAGCGGGAGGTTACGAGCAGTACTTC	CASSFSPSGLAGGYEQYF
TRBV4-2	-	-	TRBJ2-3	TGTGCCAGCAGCCCTGAGGGGAGGGGGCCAGATACGCAGTATTTT	CASSPEGRGPDTQYF
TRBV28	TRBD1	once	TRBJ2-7	TGTGCCAGCAGTCCCTCAGGGGGATACTACGAGCAGTACTTC	CASSPSGGYYEQYF
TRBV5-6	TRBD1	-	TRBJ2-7	TGTGCCAGCAGCTGGACAGGGTCCTACGAGCAGTACTTC	CASSWTGSYEQYF
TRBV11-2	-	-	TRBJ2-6	TGTGCCAGCAGCTTAGCGTTAGCGGTGGCCGGCCTGACTTTC	CASSLALAVAGLTF
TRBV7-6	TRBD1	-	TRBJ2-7	TGTGCCAGCAGCTTAGGCCCCACAGGGGGCTACGAGCAGTACTTC	CASSLGPTGGYEQYF
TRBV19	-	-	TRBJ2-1	TGTGCCAGTAGCGAATACCTGGGTGGCGATGAAGAGCAGTTCTTC	CASSEYLGGDEEQFF
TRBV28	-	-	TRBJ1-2	TGTGCCAGCACCTTAGGCAGCTATGGCTACACCTTC	CASTLGSYGYTF
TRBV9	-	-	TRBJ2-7	TGTGCCAGCAGCGTGGGGGGCTCCTACGAGCAGTACTTC	CASSVGGSYEQYF
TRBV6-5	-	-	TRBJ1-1	TGTGCCAGCAGTCCCAGGGTGAACACTGAAGCTTTCTTT	CASSPRVNTEAFF